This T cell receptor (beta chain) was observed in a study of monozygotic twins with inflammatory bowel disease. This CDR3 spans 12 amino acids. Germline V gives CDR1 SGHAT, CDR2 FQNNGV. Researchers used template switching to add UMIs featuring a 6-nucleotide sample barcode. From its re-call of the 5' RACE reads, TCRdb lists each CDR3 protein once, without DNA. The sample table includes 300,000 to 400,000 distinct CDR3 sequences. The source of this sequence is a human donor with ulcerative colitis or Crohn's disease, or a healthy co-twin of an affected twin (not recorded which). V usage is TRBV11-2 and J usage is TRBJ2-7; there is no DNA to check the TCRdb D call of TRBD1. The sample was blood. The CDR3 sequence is CASSPGEREQYF.